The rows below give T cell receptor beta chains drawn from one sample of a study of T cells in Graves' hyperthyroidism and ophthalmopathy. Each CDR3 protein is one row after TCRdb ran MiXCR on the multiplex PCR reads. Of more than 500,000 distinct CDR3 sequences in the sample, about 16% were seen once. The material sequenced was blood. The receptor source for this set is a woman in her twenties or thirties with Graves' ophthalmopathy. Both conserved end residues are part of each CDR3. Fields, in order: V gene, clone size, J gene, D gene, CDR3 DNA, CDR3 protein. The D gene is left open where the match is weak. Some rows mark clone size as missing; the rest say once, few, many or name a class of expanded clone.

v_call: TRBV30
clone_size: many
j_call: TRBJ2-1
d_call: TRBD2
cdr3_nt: TGTGCCTGGAGTACACTAGCGGGAGGGCCGTATGAGCAGTTCTTC
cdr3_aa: CAWSTLAGGPYEQFF

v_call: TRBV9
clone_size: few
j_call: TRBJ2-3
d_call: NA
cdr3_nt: TGTGCCAGCAGCTCTAGCCCTTTGAGCACAGATACGCAGTATTTT
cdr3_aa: CASSSSPLSTDTQYF

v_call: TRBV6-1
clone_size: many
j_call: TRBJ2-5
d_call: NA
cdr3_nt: TGTGCCAGCAGTAATGCGTACAAACAAGAGACCCAGTACTTC
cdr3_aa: CASSNAYKQETQYF

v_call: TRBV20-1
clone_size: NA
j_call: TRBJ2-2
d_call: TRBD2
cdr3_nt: TGCAGTGCTAGGCTAGCGGGAGGGGCCGGGGAGCTGTTTTTT
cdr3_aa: CSARLAGGAGELFF

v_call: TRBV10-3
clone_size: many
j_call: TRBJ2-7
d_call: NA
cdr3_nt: TGTGCCATCAGTGACGGGACACCAGCCTACGAGCAGTACTTC
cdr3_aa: CAISDGTPAYEQYF

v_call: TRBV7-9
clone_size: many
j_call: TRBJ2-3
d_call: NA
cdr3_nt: TGTGCCAGCAGCCGCAGGGGAATGACAGATACGCAGTATTTT
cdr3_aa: CASSRRGMTDTQYF

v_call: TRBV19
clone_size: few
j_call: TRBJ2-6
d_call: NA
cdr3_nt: TGTGCCAGCGGATGGGCGGGGCAACGAGGGGCCAACGTCCTGACTTTC
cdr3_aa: CASGWAGQRGANVLTF

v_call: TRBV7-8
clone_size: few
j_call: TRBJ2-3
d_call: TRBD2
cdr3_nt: TGTGCCAGCAGCTTGCTCACGGGCGGGAGTTGGGATACGCAGTATTTT
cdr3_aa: CASSLLTGGSWDTQYF

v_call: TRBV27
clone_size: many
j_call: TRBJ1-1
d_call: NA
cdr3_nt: TGTGCCAGCTCCTCCACCCTTTTCACTGAAGCTTTCTTT
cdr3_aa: CASSSTLFTEAFF

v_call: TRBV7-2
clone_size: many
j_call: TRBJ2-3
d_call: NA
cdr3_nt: TGTGCCAGCAGGGACAATACAGGATCGGATAGCACAGATACGCAGTATTTT
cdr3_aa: CASRDNTGSDSTDTQYF

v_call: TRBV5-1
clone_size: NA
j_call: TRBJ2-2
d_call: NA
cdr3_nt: TGCGCCAGCAGCTTGGCTTACAGGGACACCGGGGAGCTGTTTTTT
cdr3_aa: CASSLAYRDTGELFF

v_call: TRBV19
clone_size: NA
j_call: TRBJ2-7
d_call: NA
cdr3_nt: TGTGCCAGTTCCGGGAGAGGGCTCGAGCAGTACTTC
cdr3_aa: CASSGRGLEQYF

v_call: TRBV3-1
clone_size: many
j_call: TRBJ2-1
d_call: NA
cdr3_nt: TGTGCCAGCAGCCAAGAATGGAGTGAGCAGTTCTTC
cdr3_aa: CASSQEWSEQFF

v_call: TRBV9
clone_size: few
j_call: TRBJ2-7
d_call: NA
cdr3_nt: TGTGCCAGCAGCGTAGGGGACGGCACCTACGAGCAGTACTTC
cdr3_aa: CASSVGDGTYEQYF

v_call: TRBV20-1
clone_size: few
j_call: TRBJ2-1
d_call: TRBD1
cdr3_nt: TGCAGTGCTAGGAAGGGGGCTCAGAGCTCCTACAATGAGCAGTTCTTC
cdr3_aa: CSARKGAQSSYNEQFF

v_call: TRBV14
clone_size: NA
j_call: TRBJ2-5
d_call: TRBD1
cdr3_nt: TGTGCCAGCAGCCAAGACCCCGACAGGGGGCTTCGAGAGACCCAGTACTTC
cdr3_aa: CASSQDPDRGLRETQYF

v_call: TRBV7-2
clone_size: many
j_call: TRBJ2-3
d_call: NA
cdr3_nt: TGTGCCAGCAGCTCCTTCCCGAGAGTCCCAGATACGCAGTATTTT
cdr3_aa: CASSSFPRVPDTQYF

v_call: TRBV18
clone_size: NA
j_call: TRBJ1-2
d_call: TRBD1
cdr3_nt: TGTGCCAGCTCACCACCGGGAGCTTTACCGGGACAGGGGTCCTATGGCTACACCTTC
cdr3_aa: CASSPPGALPGQGSYGYTF

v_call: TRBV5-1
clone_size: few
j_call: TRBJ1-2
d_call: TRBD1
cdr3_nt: TGCGCCAGCAGCCCGGGACAGATGGACTATGGCTACACCTTC
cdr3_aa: CASSPGQMDYGYTF

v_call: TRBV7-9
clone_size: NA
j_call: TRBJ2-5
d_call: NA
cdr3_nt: TGTGCCAGCAGCTTAGATCTTCTGGGCGTCCAAGAGACCCAGTACTTC
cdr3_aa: CASSLDLLGVQETQYF

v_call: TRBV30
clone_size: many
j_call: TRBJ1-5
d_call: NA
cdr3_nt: TGTGCCTGGAGTGGAGGGGGGGCTACGCCCCAGCATTTT
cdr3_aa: CAWSGGGATPQHF

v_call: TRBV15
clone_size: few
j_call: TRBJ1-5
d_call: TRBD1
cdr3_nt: TGTGCCACCAGCAGAGTTGGACAGGGAAATCAGCCCCAGCATTTT
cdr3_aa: CATSRVGQGNQPQHF

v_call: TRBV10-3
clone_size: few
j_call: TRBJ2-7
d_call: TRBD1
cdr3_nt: TGTGCCATCAGTGAAACCGGGACAGGGGAGTACGAGCAGTACTTC
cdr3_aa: CAISETGTGEYEQYF

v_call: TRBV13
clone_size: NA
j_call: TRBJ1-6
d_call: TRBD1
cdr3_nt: TGTGCCAGCAAGCCCAGACAGGGGGCAGGGTCCTATAATTCACCCCTCCACTTT
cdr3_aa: CASKPRQGAGSYNSPLHF

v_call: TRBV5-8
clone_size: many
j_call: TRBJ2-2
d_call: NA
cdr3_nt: TGTGCCAGCAGCCCCCCCTGGTGGGTGGGGGACACCGGGGAGCTGTTTTTT
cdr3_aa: CASSPPWWVGDTGELFF

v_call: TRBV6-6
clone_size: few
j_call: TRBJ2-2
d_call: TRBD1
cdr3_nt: TGTGCCAGCAGTCACTCGGGACAGGGGATTACCGGGGAGCTGTTTTTT
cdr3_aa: CASSHSGQGITGELFF

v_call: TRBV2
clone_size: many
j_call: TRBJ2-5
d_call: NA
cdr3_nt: TGTGCCAGCAGGGACAGAGACCCAGAGACCCAGTACTTC
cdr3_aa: CASRDRDPETQYF

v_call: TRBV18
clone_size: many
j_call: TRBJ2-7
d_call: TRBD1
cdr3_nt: TGTGCCAGCTCACCAATCGGGACAGGGACCGTCGAGCAGTACTTC
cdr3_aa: CASSPIGTGTVEQYF

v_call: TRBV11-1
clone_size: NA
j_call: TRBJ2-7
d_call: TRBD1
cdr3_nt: TGTGCCAGCAGCGCGGGACAGGGGGCGAGCGAGCAGTACTTC
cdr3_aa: CASSAGQGASEQYF

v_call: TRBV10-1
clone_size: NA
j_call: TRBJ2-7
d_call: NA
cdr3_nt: TGCGCCAGCAGTCCGAATCTCTACGAGCAGTACTTC
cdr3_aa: CASSPNLYEQYF

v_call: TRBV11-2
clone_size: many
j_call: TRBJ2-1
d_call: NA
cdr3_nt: TGTGCCAGCAGCCAAAGTGGAGCTAAGCAGTTCTTC
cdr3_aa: CASSQSGAKQFF

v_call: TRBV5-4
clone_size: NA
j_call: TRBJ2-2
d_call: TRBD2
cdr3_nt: TGTGCCAGCAGCACTGGGACTAGCGGATCGAACACCGGGGAGCTGTTTTTT
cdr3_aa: CASSTGTSGSNTGELFF

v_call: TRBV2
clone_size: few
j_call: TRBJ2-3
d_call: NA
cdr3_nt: TGTGCCAGCAGTGAAGCGCTCATGGGAGATACGCAGTATTTT
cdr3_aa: CASSEALMGDTQYF

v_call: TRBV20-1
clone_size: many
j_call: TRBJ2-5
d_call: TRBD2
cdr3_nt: TGCAGTGCTCGAAGACTAGCGGAACAAGAGACCCAGTACTTC
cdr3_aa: CSARRLAEQETQYF

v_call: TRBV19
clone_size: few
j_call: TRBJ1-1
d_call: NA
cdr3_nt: TGTGCCAGCACAGCGGTGGATTTCGGAGCTTTCTTT
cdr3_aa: CASTAVDFGAFF

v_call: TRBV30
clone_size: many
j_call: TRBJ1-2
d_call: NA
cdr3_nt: TGTGCCTGGGGACGGGGCTTCTATGGCTACACCTTC
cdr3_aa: CAWGRGFYGYTF

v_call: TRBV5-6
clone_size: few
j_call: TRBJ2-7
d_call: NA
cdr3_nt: TGTGCCAGCAGCTTTGGGCTAGACTACGAGCAGTACTTC
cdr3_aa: CASSFGLDYEQYF

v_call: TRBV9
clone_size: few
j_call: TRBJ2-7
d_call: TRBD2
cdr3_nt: TGTGCCAGCAGCCTTTCTAGCGGCTACGAGCAGTACTTC
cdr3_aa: CASSLSSGYEQYF

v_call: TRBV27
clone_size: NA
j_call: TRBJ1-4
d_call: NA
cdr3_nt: TGTGCCAGCAGTTTGATGGGAGGAGGATATGAAAAACTGTTTTTT
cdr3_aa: CASSLMGGGYEKLFF

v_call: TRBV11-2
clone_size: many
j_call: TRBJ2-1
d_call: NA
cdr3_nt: TGTGCCAGCAACTCCGTGGGGGTAGGTAATGAGCAGTTCTTC
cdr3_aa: CASNSVGVGNEQFF

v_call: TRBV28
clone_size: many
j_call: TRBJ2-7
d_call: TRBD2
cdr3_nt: TGTGCCAGCAACAGTAACCCCCCGACTAGCGGGAGAGACGAGCAGTACTTC
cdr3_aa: CASNSNPPTSGRDEQYF

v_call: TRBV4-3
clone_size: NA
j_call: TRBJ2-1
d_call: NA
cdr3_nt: TGCGCCAGCAGCCAAGAACAGCACAATGAGCAGTTCTTC
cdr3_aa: CASSQEQHNEQFF

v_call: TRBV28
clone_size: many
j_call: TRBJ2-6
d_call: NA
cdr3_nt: TGTGCCAGCATGGAAGGGGGGACTTTTCCTGGGGCCAACGTCCTGACTTTC
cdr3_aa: CASMEGGTFPGANVLTF

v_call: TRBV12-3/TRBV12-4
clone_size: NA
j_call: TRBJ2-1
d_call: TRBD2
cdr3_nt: TGTGCCAGCAGTTTGAATGTACGGCTAGCGGAAATCTCCTACAATGAGCAGTTCTTC
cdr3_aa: CASSLNVRLAEISYNEQFF

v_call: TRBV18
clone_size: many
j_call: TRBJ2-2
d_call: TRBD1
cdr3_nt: TGTGCCAGCTCACCCCGGGACAGGGTGAACACCGGGGAGCTGTTTTTT
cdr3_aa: CASSPRDRVNTGELFF

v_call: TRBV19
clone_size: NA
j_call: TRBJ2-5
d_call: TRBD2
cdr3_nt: TGTGCCACCCAATCGACTAGCGAAAGACAAGAGACCCAGTACTTC
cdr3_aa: CATQSTSERQETQYF

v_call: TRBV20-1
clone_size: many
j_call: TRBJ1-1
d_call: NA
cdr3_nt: TGCAGTGTCGTAGTGAACACTGAAGCTTTCTTT
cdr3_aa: CSVVVNTEAFF

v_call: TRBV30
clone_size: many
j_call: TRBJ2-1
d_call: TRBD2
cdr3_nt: TGTGCCTGGAGTCTATCCCGGACTAGCGGGTCTTACAATGAGCAGTTCTTC
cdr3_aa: CAWSLSRTSGSYNEQFF

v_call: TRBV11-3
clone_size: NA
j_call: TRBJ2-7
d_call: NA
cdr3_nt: TGTGCCAGCAGCCCTCGGAGAGGGGCCTACGAGCAGTACTTC
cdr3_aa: CASSPRRGAYEQYF

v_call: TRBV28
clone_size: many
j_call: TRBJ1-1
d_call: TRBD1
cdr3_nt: TGTGCCAGCAGCTTAAACAGGGGTTACACTGAAGCTTTCTTT
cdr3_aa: CASSLNRGYTEAFF

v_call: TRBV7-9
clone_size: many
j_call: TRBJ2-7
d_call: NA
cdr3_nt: TGTGCCAGCAGCTCCCTCAGTTGGTACGAGCAGTACTTC
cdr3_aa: CASSSLSWYEQYF

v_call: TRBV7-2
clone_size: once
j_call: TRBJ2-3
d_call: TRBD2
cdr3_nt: TGTGCCAGCAGCCAAGGGGGACTAGCGGCCACAGATACGCAGTATTTT
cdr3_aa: CASSQGGLAATDTQYF

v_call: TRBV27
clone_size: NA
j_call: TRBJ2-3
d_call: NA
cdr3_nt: TGTGCCAGCAATATTTCACCGGGAAATACGCAGTATTTT
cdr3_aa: CASNISPGNTQYF